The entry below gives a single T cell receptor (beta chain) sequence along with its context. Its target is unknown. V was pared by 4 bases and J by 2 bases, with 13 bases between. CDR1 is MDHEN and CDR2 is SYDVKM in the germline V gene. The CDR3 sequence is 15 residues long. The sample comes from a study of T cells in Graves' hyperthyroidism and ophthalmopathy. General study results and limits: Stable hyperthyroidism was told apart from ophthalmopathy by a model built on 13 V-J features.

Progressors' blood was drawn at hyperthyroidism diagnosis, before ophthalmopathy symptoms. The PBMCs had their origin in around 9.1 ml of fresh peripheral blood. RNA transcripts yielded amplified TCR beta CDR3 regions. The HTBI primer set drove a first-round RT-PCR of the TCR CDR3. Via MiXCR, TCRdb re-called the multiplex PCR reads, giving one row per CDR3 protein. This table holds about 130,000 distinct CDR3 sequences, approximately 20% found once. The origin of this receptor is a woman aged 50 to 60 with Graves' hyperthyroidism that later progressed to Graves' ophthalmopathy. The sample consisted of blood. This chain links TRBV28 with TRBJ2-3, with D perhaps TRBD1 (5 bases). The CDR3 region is CASSSPGFPTDTQYF. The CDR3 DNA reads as TGTGCCAGCAGTTCCCCAGGGTTCCCCACAGATACGCAGTATTTT.